The 7 T cell receptor beta chains in this list originate from one sample, sequenced in a study of beta chain features in type 1 diabetes. Sequencing targeted expressed TCRB transcripts, as all isolated RNA had been reverse transcribed. Assay: immunoSEQ multiplex PCR; the TCRdb copy retains only in-frame clones and omits some. The table records a few hundred thousand clones, around 13% of them present only once. Input material: naive CD4+ T cells from blood. These receptors came from a man younger than 30 in good health.

This clone has just a few counts. V is TRBV29-1 and J is TRBJ1-4, with D perhaps TRBD1 (6 bases). There are 12 residues in the CDR3. Germline V gene sequence: CDR1 SQVTM, CDR2 ANQGSEA. Trimming took 8 bases from V and 4 from J, leaving 11 bases between them. CDR3 protein: CSHTGINEKLFF. CDR3 nucleotides: TGCAGCCATACAGGGATTAATGAAAAACTGTTTTTT. The full variable domain, with the rest looked up from reference TRBV29-1 and TRBJ1-4, is SAVISQKPSRDICQRGTSLTIQCQVDSQVTMMFWYRQQPGQSLTLIATANQGSEATYESGFVIDKFPISRPNLTFSTLTVSNMSPEDSSIYLCSHTGINEKLFFGSGTQLSVL.

The gene calls are TRBV7-2 and TRBJ1-1, with a weak D call TRBD1 (5 bases). This CDR3 contains 14 residues. Trimming left V 3 bases short and J 0 bases short, with 8 bases between. Looked up from germline, CDR1 is SGHTA and CDR2 is FQGNSA. CDR3 coding DNA: TGTGCCAGCAGCTTCAGGGTCATGAACACTGAAGCTTTCTTT. This translates into CASSFRVMNTEAFF.

This clone was found a few times. The genes are TRBV4-3 and TRBJ2-7; 10 nucleotides align to TRBD2. V was clipped by 4 bases and J by 0 bases; unmatched bases: 9. The CDR3 is made up of 17 amino acids. The germline V gene encodes CDR1 LGHNA and CDR2 YSLEER. The chain's CDR3 is CASSREIGTSASYEQYF. In DNA form, the CDR3 reads TGCGCCAGCAGCCGTGAGATAGGGACTAGCGCCTCCTACGAGCAGTACTTC.

This clone turned up a few times. The rearrangement uses TRBV7-9 and TRBJ1-1, with TRBD1 matching over 7 bases. The germline V gene has CDR1 SEHNR and CDR2 FQNEAQ (reference sequence). The ends lost 5 bases at V and 0 bases at J; junction bases unmatched: 6. The length of the CDR3 is 15 residues. The CDR3 is CASSPTQGVNTEAFF. As DNA, the CDR3 is TGTGCCAGCAGCCCGACCCAGGGGGTGAACACTGAAGCTTTCTTT. Full variable domain (outside the CDR3, taken from reference TRBV7-9 and TRBJ1-1): DTGVSQNPRHKITKRGQNVTFRCDPISEHNRLYWYRQTLGQGPEFLTYFQNEAQLEKSRLLSDRFSAERPKGSFSTLEIQRTEQGDSAMYLCASSPTQGVNTEAFFGQGTRLTVV.

This clone was picked up a small number of times. This sequence joins TRBV5-4 and TRBJ2-7; TRBD1 might be the D (5 bases). CDR3 length: 16 residues. Trimming removed 0 bases at V and 5 bases at J, with 18 bases between. Germline lookup yields CDR1 SGHNT and CDR2 YYREEE (reference sequence). The CDR3 here is CASSLAGRVKLDEQYF. CDR3 nucleotides: TGTGCCAGCAGCTTGGCTGGCAGGGTGAAATTAGACGAGCAGTACTTC.

The rearrangement joins TRBV7-3 to TRBJ2-2; TRBD1 matches 8 bases. This CDR3 has 15 residues. J gave up 0 bases and V 6 bases, and 3 bases lay outside the gene matches. The V gene's germline CDR1 is SGHTA and CDR2 FQGTGA. In DNA, the CDR3 is TGTGCCAGCAGTCCAGGGGGCCCGAACACCGGGGAGCTGTTTTTT. Translated, it gives CASSPGGPNTGELFF.

The rearrangement links TRBV5-1 to TRBJ2-3, with TRBD2 matching 10 bases. Germline V gene sequence: CDR1 SGHRS, CDR2 YFSETQ. After removal of 6 bases from V and 8 bases from J, the junction contained 9 bases not matched to a gene. The CDR3 totals 14 residues. The DNA of the CDR3 is TGCGCCAGCAATCCGGCTAGCGGGAGACTTACGCAGTATTTT. Translating gives CASNPASGRLTQYF. The entire variable domain, with the rest obtained from reference TRBV5-1 and TRBJ2-3, is as follows: KAGVTQTPRYLIKTRGQQVTLSCSPISGHRSVSWYQQTPGQGLQFLFEYFSETQRNKGNFPGRFSGRQFSNSRSEMNVSTLELGDSALYLCASNPASGRLTQYFGPGTRLTVL.